The 2 T cell receptor beta chains below come from one sample, sequenced in a study of beta chain features in type 1 diabetes. The antigens these receptors bind are not known. General study results and limits: Shortening of TCRB CDR3s, moderate but significant, appeared in all four CD4+ subsets of Type 1 diabetes patients.

The whole isolated RNA underwent reverse transcription, so sequencing captured expressed TCRB transcripts. The protocol was immunoSEQ multiplex PCR, while the TCRdb copy is restricted to in-frame clones and leaves out a portion. The data show around 340,000 clones, about a tenth seen once. The sample taken for sequencing was central memory CD4+ T cells from blood. The source is a young man with type 1 diabetes.

The DNA for the CDR3 is TGTGCCAGCATGGTACAGGGGGATACTGAAGCTTTCTTT. Residues: CASMVQGDTEAFF. The chain has TRBV27 and TRBJ1-1; 8 nucleotides match TRBD1. With 7 bases clipped from V and 5 bases from J, the junction kept 6 bases outside the gene matches. The germline gives CDR1 MNHEY, CDR2 SMNVEV (reference sequence). The length of the CDR3 is 13 residues.

DNA of the CDR3: TGCGCCAGCAGCCAAGCTTGGCGGGGAAGGAACACTGAAGCTTTCTTT. This encodes CASSQAWRGRNTEAFF. The rearrangement uses TRBV4-3 and TRBJ1-1; D ambiguous. The CDR3 length is 16 residues. Germline V gene lookup returns CDR1 LGHNA and CDR2 YSLEER. V was shortened by 1 base and J by 1 base, with 13 bases between the two germline ends.